This T cell receptor (beta chain) appears in the sequencing data of a study of blood T cell repertoires in COVID-19. Study information: PBMCs, B-cell-depleted T cells, or T cells were the source of the cDNA or gDNA that made up the material.

Assay: immunoSEQ multiplex PCR; the TCRdb copy retains only in-frame clones and omits some. The table records more than 90,000 clones, about 70% of them present only once. J gave up 4 bases and V 4 bases, and 6 bases lay outside the gene matches. Germline CDR1 and CDR2: GTSNPN and SVGIG (reference sequence). The CDR3 totals 13 residues. This chain links TRBV30 with TRBJ1-2; 7 bases line up with TRBD1. The sequence derives from a woman aged 55-75 years in a cohort sampled during active or convalescent COVID-19. Sequencing was carried out using peripheral blood. CDR3 in amino acids: CAWTPGTAYGYTF. The CDR3 DNA reads as TGTGCCTGGACGCCAGGGACAGCCTATGGCTACACCTTC.